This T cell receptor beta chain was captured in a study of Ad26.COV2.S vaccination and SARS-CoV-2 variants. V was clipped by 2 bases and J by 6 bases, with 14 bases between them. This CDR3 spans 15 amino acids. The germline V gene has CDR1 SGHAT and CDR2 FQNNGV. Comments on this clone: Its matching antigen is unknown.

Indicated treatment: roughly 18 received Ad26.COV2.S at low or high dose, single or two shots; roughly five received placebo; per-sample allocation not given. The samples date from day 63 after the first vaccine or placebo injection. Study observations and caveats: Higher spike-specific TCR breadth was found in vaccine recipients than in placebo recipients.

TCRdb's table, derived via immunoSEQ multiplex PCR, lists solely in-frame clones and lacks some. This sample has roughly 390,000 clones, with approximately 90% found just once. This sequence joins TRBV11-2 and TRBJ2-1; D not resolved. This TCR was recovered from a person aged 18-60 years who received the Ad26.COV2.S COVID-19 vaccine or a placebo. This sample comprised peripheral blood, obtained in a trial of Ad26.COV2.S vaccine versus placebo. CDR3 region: CASSLPTVVGNEQFF. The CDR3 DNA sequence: TGTGCCAGCAGCTTACCGACTGTGGTAGGCAATGAGCAGTTCTTC.